A selection of T cell receptor beta chains follows, all from one sample in a study of OX40 agonist ivuxolimab in advanced cancers. Clones were read by immunoSEQ multiplex PCR, and TCRdb kept only the in-frame ones, dropping some. The repertoire consists of roughly 100,000 clones, with about 92% occurring once and the leading ten covering around 1.5%. Sample: CD4+ or CD8+ T cells sorted from blood, taken in a trial of the OX40 agonist ivuxolimab. These receptors were taken from an adult with an advanced solid tumor such as melanoma, head and neck, liver or kidney cancer. Both conserved end residues are part of each CDR3. D genes are given only for firm matches. Clone size, where shown, is once, few, many, or a class for clones that have expanded.

CDR3 protein	CDR3 DNA	D gene	V gene	clone size	J gene
CASRRDSQETQYF	TGCGCCAGCAGACGAGACAGCCAAGAGACCCAGTACTTC	.	TRBV5-1	few	TRBJ2-5
CASSLDVSGANVLTF	TGTGCCAGCAGCTTAGACGTTTCTGGGGCCAACGTCCTGACTTTC	.	TRBV7-2	.	TRBJ2-6
CASSGRVTGSVFF	TGCGCCAGCAGCGGAAGAGTAACAGGGAGCGTTTTTTTT	.	TRBV5-1	.	TRBJ1-4
CASSWGGTNEKLFF	TGTGCCAGCAGTTGGGGGGGCACTAATGAAAAACTGTTTTTT	.	TRBV5-5	.	TRBJ1-4
CASSIGPASWEQYF	TGTGCCAGTAGTATTGGGCCCGCCTCTTGGGAGCAGTACTTC	.	TRBV19	.	TRBJ2-7
CASSLDPYPYEQYF	TGCGCCAGCAGCTTGGACCCTTACCCATACGAGCAGTACTTC	.	TRBV5-1	once	TRBJ2-7
CASSKKEKEKNAEAFF	TGTGCCAGCAGCAAAAAAGAAAAGGAAAAGAACGCTGAAGCTTTCTTT	.	TRBV21-1	.	TRBJ1-1
CASSPWRVNSYEQYF	TGTGCCAGCAGCCCTTGGCGGGTGAACTCCTACGAGCAGTACTTC	.	TRBV14	.	TRBJ2-7
CASSARLADYNEQFF	TGTGCCAGCAGCGCTAGACTAGCGGACTACAATGAGCAGTTCTTC	TRBD2	TRBV9	.	TRBJ2-1
CASSLIVGAYNEQFF	TGTGCCAGCAGCTTAATAGTAGGAGCTTACAATGAGCAGTTCTTC	.	TRBV7-2	.	TRBJ2-1
CASSVTGYSNSYEQYF	TGTGCCAGCTCAGTTACAGGGTACTCGAACTCCTACGAGCAGTACTTC	.	TRBV18	.	TRBJ2-7